Shown below are 17 T cell receptor beta chains from a single sample sequenced in a study of blood T cells in healthy people across ages. The authors ran a second PCR of about 6 to 11 cycles using a sample-barcoded 5' primer and a J-beta primer mix. TCRdb re-called the 5' RACE reads through MiXCR, storing one row per CDR3 protein. The repertoire consists of some 890,000 distinct CDR3 sequences, with about 28% occurring once and the leading ten covering roughly 10%. These data were likewise used in another study, on T cells of mothers and their children.

Sequencing was performed on blood. The source is a middle-aged woman in good health.

This clonotype turned up a few times. V is TRBV4-1 and J is TRBJ2-1; a possible D gene is TRBD2 (6 bases). V was pared by 4 bases and J by 8 bases, with 12 bases between. The germline V gene has CDR1 MGHRA and CDR2 YSYEKL. This CDR3 comprises 13 residues. CDR3: CASSPQLAYEQFF. The CDR3 coding sequence is TGCGCCAGCAGCCCGCAACTAGCTTATGAGCAGTTCTTC.

This clonotype has just a few counts. V usage is TRBV4-1 and J usage is TRBJ1-5; D remains ambiguous. The CDR3 spans 15 residues. Germline V CDR1 and CDR2: MGHRA, YSYEKL. Trimming pared 0 bases from V and 5 bases from J, leaving 11 bases between. The CDR3 DNA sequence: TGCGCCAGCAGCCAAGATCTGGTCCCCCATCAGCCCCAGCATTTT. Residues: CASSQDLVPHQPQHF.

V and J are TRBV7-2 and TRBJ2-6; 8 bases match TRBD2. V shed 1 base, J shed 0 bases, and the junction held 5 bases outside the gene matches. Per germline, CDR1 SGHTA and CDR2 FQGNSA. CDR3 length: 18 residues. CDR3 in amino acids: CASSLVGTSPSGANVLTF. The CDR3 DNA follows: TGTGCCAGCAGCTTAGTCGGGACTAGTCCCTCTGGGGCCAACGTCCTGACTTTC.

This clonotype occurred many times. The chain couples TRBV11-2 to TRBJ2-7, with 8 bases lining up with TRBD1. The V gene end was trimmed by 4 bases and the J gene end by 3 bases; junction bases not matched to a gene: 8. This CDR3 contains 15 residues. CDR1 and CDR2 (germline): SGHAT, FQNNGV. CDR3 sequence (DNA): TGTGCCAGCAGCTACACCGGGACAGGACGCTACGAGCAGTACTTC. It codes for CASSYTGTGRYEQYF. The complete variable domain, with remaining parts taken from reference TRBV11-2 and TRBJ2-7, reads EAGVAQSPRYKIIEKRQSVAFWCNPISGHATLYWYQQILGQGPKLLIQFQNNGVVDDSQLPKDRFSAERLKGVDSTLKIQPAKLEDSAVYLCASSYTGTGRYEQYFGPGTRLTVT.

For this clonotype: A read error may be the cause here, since a much bigger clone is one base away. The rearrangement uses TRBV20-1 and TRBJ2-7; 7 bases are a match to TRBD1. With the DNA end fitting TRBJ2-5 better, the J assignment may be wrong. The CDR3 covers 16 residues. Germline-derived CDR1 and CDR2 are DFQATT and SNEGSKA (reference sequence). The CDR3, as DNA: TGCAGTGCTAGAGATCGCCCAGACAGGGCCGGTGAGACCCAGTACTTC. It yields the protein CSARDRPDRAGETQYF.

The chain couples TRBV5-1 to TRBJ1-1; a possible D gene is TRBD1 (6 bases). The length of the CDR3 is 16 residues. Trimming cost V 7 bases and J 1 base, with 20 bases left between them. CDR1 and CDR2 (germline): SGHRS, YFSETQ. CDR3 DNA: TGCGCCAGCGGATCTGGGTTGGGGGGCTGGAACACTGAAGCTTTCTTT. Translated: CASGSGLGGWNTEAFF.

Comments on this clonotype: A junction end diverges from the germline sequence, so it may reflect a read error. The chain links TRBV24-1 to TRBJ2-2; 9 nucleotides match TRBD1. Per germline, CDR1 KGHDR and CDR2 SFDVKD. The CDR3 consists of 16 residues. The CDR3 coding sequence is TGTGCCACCAGCGATTTGGGACAGGGATCCACCGGGGAGCTGTTTTTT. Amino acid sequence: CATSDLGQGSTGELFF.

The CDR3 spells CASSHPQGFYEQYF. The CDR3 bases are TGCGCCAGCAGCCATCCGCAGGGTTTCTACGAGCAGTACTTC. V gene TRBV4-1 combines with J gene TRBJ2-7; D might be TRBD1 (5 bases). V was shortened by 3 bases and J by 3 bases, with 12 bases between the two germline ends. CDR3 length: 14 amino acids. The germline CDR1 and CDR2 sequences are MGHRA and YSYEKL.

The V gene is TRBV28, the J gene TRBJ2-6, with 9 bases matching TRBD1. This CDR3 spans 17 amino acids. Germline CDR1 reads MDHEN; CDR2 reads SYDVKM. After removal of 6 bases from V and 0 bases from J, the junction contained 6 bases not matched to a gene. The CDR3 reads CASREVDRGSGANVLTF. Here the CDR3 DNA reads TGTGCCAGCAGAGAAGTGGACAGGGGCTCTGGGGCCAACGTCCTGACTTTC.

In the case of this clonotype: At one boundary the junction diverges from the germline segment, which might be a read error. The chain employs TRBV12-3 or TRBV12-4 and TRBJ1-5; unclear D gene. The CDR3 has 13 amino acids. Written as DNA, the CDR3 is TGTACCAGCAGTCTTACTAGCAATCAGCCCCAGCATTTT. It encodes CTSSLTSNQPQHF.

To note about this clonotype: A much larger clone lies one base from this, so it may be a read error. The rearrangement uses TRBV5-1 and TRBJ2-5; 8 positions agree with TRBD1. The end of the DNA aligns better with TRBJ2-7, so the J call may be wrong. This CDR3 has 14 amino acids. CDR1 and CDR2 (germline): SGHRS, YFSETQ. The CDR3 DNA reads as TGCGCCAGCAGCTCCCGGACAGGGAACGGCGAGCAGTACTTC. Protein product: CASSSRTGNGEQYF.

There are a few counts of this clonotype. V gene TRBV29-1 combines with J gene TRBJ2-1; a possible D gene is TRBD2 (7 bases). Germline loops: CDR1 SQVTM, CDR2 ANQGSEA. The CDR3 has 18 residues. Between the trimmed V and J ends, which lost 7 bases and 0 bases, there was a span of 25 bases. Written as DNA, the CDR3 is TGCAGCGCCTTAGGGGGGGTAGCAATCACCTACTCCTACAATGAGCAGTTCTTC. It translates to CSALGGVAITYSYNEQFF.

This clonotype was counted at least ten times. The rearrangement joins TRBV4-2 to TRBJ2-1; 15 bases are a match to TRBD2. The germline V gene has CDR1 LGHNA and CDR2 YNFKEQ. V lost 4 bases to trimming and J lost 10 bases; unmatched junction nucleotides: 5. CDR3 length: 15 residues. The CDR3 loop reads CASSPGTSGGMEQFF. The CDR3 nucleotides are TGTGCCAGCAGCCCGGGGACTAGCGGGGGGATGGAGCAGTTCTTC.

This clonotype was observed once. The J gene is TRBJ1-1, the V gene TRBV20-1; unclear D gene. This CDR3 is 15 amino acids long. Germline loops: CDR1 DFQATT, CDR2 SNEGSKA (reference sequence). The V and J ends lost 6 bases and 1 base respectively, with 18 bases between them. The CDR3 loop reads CSANHPRGENTEAFF. CDR3 nucleotide sequence: TGCAGTGCAAATCACCCTCGGGGTGAGAACACTGAAGCTTTCTTT.

As concerns this clonotype: Since a much larger clone is just one base distant, this may be a read error. This sequence joins TRBV7-2 and TRBJ2-5; 11 bases are a match to TRBD2. The CDR3 is 16 residues long. CDR1 SGHTA and CDR2 FQGNSA come from the germline V gene. The DNA for the CDR3 is TGTGCCAGCATCTTACCGCCTAGCGGGGGGAAAGAGACCCAGTACTTC. Encoded protein: CASILPPSGGKETQYF.

This clonotype was seen ten or more times. J is TRBJ2-7 and V is TRBV20-1; TRBD1 agrees at 7 bases. J lost 5 bases, V lost 3 bases, and 7 bases had no gene match. CDR1 DFQATT and CDR2 SNEGSKA come from the germline V gene (reference sequence). The CDR3 loop spans 13 amino acids. CDR3 protein: CSARSGGNNEQYF. In DNA, the CDR3 is TGCAGTGCTAGGTCAGGGGGTAATAACGAGCAGTACTTC.

This clonotype occurred once. The chain employs TRBV5-1 and TRBJ1-2; 7 bases are shared with TRBD1. With 5 bases clipped from V and 4 bases from J, the junction kept 5 bases outside the gene matches. The germline CDR1 and CDR2 sequences are SGHRS and YFSETQ. This CDR3 is built from 13 residues. The CDR3, as DNA: TGCGCCAGCAGACGCGGGACAGCCTATGGCTACACCTTC. This encodes CASRRGTAYGYTF.